This T cell receptor beta chain was obtained from a study of response to subunit inactivated influenza vaccine. MiXCR, run by TCRdb on the RT-PCR reads, gives a single entry per CDR3 protein. In the table there are just under 550,000 distinct CDR3 sequences, roughly 23% of which are singletons. This CDR3 has 15 residues. The V and J ends lost 3 bases and 0 bases respectively, with 8 bases between them. This clonotype was seen more than once but under ten times. The same specimen was also included in a second study, on T cells expressing NK-cell markers. That report notes: The TCR beta cDNA came from 5'RACE template switching with UMIs. The use of an anti-gamma-delta TCR antibody, which was added in several experiments, restricted sorting to T cells expressing alpha-beta TCR. The study found dominant NKG2C+ clonotypes at about 1.0-7.5% of CD8+ T cells in over five donors. It was still unclear whether expanded NKG2C+ T cell clones were HCMV specific.

This receptor was taken from a man in his forties or fifties who received an inactivated influenza vaccine. The sample here was CD4+ T cells sorted from PBMCs, taken roughly 13 days after vaccination. The chain carries TRBV12-3 or TRBV12-4 and TRBJ2-2; perhaps TRBD1 as D (5 bases). CDR3 nucleotide sequence: TGTGCCAGCAGTTTTAGGACACCGAACACCGGGGAGCTGTTTTTT. This translates into CASSFRTPNTGELFF.